This T cell receptor beta chain comes out of a study of T cells in Graves' hyperthyroidism and ophthalmopathy (dated by TCRdb to the late 2010s). For the wider study: Peripheral blood samples were taken at the time of initial diagnosis, prior to any treatment. The paper describes TCR Vbeta CDR3 sequencing of around 140 peripheral blood samples, made up of about 41 ophthalmopathy patients, 70 to 75 hyperthyroidism patients and some 17 progressor patients. To identify TCR V-J signatures that set the groups apart, the researchers used a discovery cohort of 100 patients, made up of 40 to 45 with Graves' ophthalmopathy and about 60 with stable Graves' hyperthyroidism. The 95 to 100 discovery patients were randomly split 7:3 into training and test sets. In addition, the study compared T-cell repertoires in thyroid tissue and in blood from roughly 6 Graves' hyperthyroidism patients. Prospective prediction of ophthalmopathy was tested in an independent validation cohort of 18 to 20 hyperthyroidism patients and roughly 16 patients who later progressed to ophthalmopathy. Once sampling was done, hyperthyroidism patients were given methimazole at a starting dose of 30 mg daily, whereas ophthalmopathy patients were given high-dose intravenous methylprednisolone. The paper's findings and limits, for the study overall: Sample size was not statistically predetermined, and investigators were not blinded to group allocation. In validation, the model predicted progression to ophthalmopathy with around 71% sensitivity and less than 80% specificity, a median of about 6 months before onset. A 13 V-J signature model separated ophthalmopathy from stable hyperthyroidism, with nearly 90% sensitivity and about 81% specificity in cross-validation and 80%/75% in testing. Most expanded thyroid clonotypes (frequency above 0.001) were also detected in blood, suggesting blood repertoires may reflect thyroid immune responses.

The TCR beta CDR3 regions were amplified from RNA transcripts. For the first round of RT-PCR on the TCR CDR3, the HTBI primer set was used together with the Qiagen OneStep RT-PCR kit. A second multiplex PCR round built the libraries, followed by size selection and purification. The libraries were sequenced on an Illumina HiSeq2000 using paired-end 100 bp reads. As for the original processing: Raw data were processed with SOAPnuke, discarding reads with adapters, uncalled bases, mean Phred below 15, or no exact constant-primer or identifier match. COPE v1.2.5 was used to merge high-quality paired reads, and clonotypes were defined as unique nucleotide sequences. MiTCR v1.1 was used to align clonotypes to the IMGT TRBV, TRBD and TRBJ reference segments. The analysis included only V-J combinations with a frequency above 0.0001, which together covered 99% to 99.2% of the repertoires. A TCS score was defined as the ratio between F50 (clonal expansion) and ExV (chaos), using BLOSUM62-based TCRdist between CDR3 peptides within each V-J. Welch's t-statistics and random forest reduced several hundred V-J features to about 12, which were used in a naive Bayes classifier (R e1071). The public sequencing data were trimmed at Q25 with fastp and processed into clonotypes with MiXCR by TCRdb, which kept only in-frame beta chains. One record per CDR3 amino acid sequence lists the most common genes and DNA. The authors' filters were not applied to this entry. A total of hundreds of thousands of distinct CDR3 sequences appear in this sample, about 17% of them only once. Approximately 3.8% of the sample is held by the ten biggest clonotypes.

Ten or more counts support this clonotype. Its antigen is currently not known. Within one base of it there is no much larger clone, and no base qualities were kept. The CDR3 sequence holds 14 residues, the cysteine and phenylalanine included. Only the CDR3 region is kept as DNA, spanning 42 bases read in frame from base 1. V loses 10 bases at its end and J loses 2 bases; junction bases beyond the gene matches: 4. Reading the germline V gene gives CDR1 MDHEN and CDR2 SYDVKM. A patient counted as having stable Graves' hyperthyroidism if no progression to ophthalmopathy occurred over 18 months of follow-up. Hyperthyroidism patients were aged 18 to 65 years and newly diagnosed, with disease duration of less than 2 months. The study excluded patients with uncontrolled infections, other autoimmune diseases, pregnancy or lactation. Diagnoses were established on the basis of clinical symptoms, serum thyroxine and TRAb, thyroid ultrasound, and orbital computed tomography. PBMCs were separated from about 10 ml of fresh peripheral blood using Ficoll-Paque density gradient centrifugation. Total RNA was extracted with Trizol reagent, and quality was checked on an Agilent 2100 Bioanalyzer.

Material for sequencing was blood. The sequence links TRBV28 to TRBJ2-5; the junction holds 13 bases that match TRBD2. The clonotype was recovered from a woman between 25 and 40 years old with Graves' hyperthyroidism. The CDR3 has the sequence CAIGTSGIQETQYF. In nucleotides, the sequence is TGTGCCATAGGGACTAGCGGGATTCAAGAGACCCAGTACTTC.